Listed below are T cell receptor beta chains from one sample, sequenced in a study of shared clonotypes between healthy human individuals. Sequencing was performed with immunoSEQ multiplex PCR; in TCRdb, only in-frame clones are kept and a portion is missing. The profile shows about 1.1 million clones, approximately 75% of them singletons. The specimen sequenced was memory CD4+ T cells from PBMCs. The receptors stem from a man between 18 and 35 years old in good health. Some clones in this sample may be carry-over from other donors' samples. The CDR3 runs from the conserved cysteine through the conserved F or W. Size is stated for part of the rows, as once, few or many counts, or as a class when the clone is expanded.

v_gene	abundance	j_gene	CDR3aa
TRBV29-1	NA	TRBJ2-1	CSALGERTSSYNEQFF
TRBV5-1	NA	TRBJ2-3	CASSHSGTTDTQYF
TRBV5-1	NA	TRBJ2-1	CASSLRSTGNEQFF
TRBV4-1	few	TRBJ2-7	CASSLGVLQGAYEQYF
TRBV11-2	NA	TRBJ2-5	CASSLATLAGDQETQYF
TRBV7-9	NA	TRBJ1-2	CASSLGGPTNYGYTF
TRBV14	NA	TRBJ2-3	CASSPGTDTQYF
TRBV4-1	NA	TRBJ2-7	CASSQGAGLGEQYF
TRBV25-1	NA	TRBJ2-5	CASSEGHGGGETQYF
TRBV7-3	NA	TRBJ2-5	CASSLSGPQETQYF
TRBV5-1	once	TRBJ1-4	CASSLRGPSNLPYNEKLFF
TRBV6-5	NA	TRBJ1-1	CASSYGSRNTEAFF
TRBV18	NA	TRBJ1-6	CASSPMGTVGSPLHF
TRBV5-5	many	TRBJ1-3	CASSSSDTSSGNTIYF
TRBV28	NA	TRBJ2-1	CASILGAGVGNNEQFF
TRBV15	NA	TRBJ1-2	CATSRDMDGYTF
TRBV6-1	NA	TRBJ1-5	CASSAHGRDQPQHF
TRBV4-1	NA	TRBJ2-5	CASSHPHTGAETQYF
TRBV28	NA	TRBJ1-5	CASSSMGQGAYQPQHF
TRBV2	NA	TRBJ1-5	CASRAGGQPQHF
TRBV5-4	NA	TRBJ2-5	CASSFSTSGRSQETQYF
TRBV9	few	TRBJ1-2	CASSGSTGLFYGYTF
TRBV7-9	NA	TRBJ2-2	CASSFEDGELFF